The present T cell receptor (beta chain) was sequenced within a study of T cells in Graves' hyperthyroidism and ophthalmopathy. Findings and limits, study-wide: Peripheral blood also featured most of the thyroid clonotypes expanded above 0.001. Model output signaled ophthalmopathy a median approximately six months ahead of onset.

As concerns this clonotype: No antigen is known for it.

Patients between 18 and 65 years old had hyperthyroidism, newly diagnosed and lasting under 2 months. Clinical symptoms, serum thyroxine, TRAb, thyroid ultrasound and orbital computed tomography established diagnosis. There were TCR beta CDR3 regions amplified from RNA transcripts. An initial round of RT-PCR targeting the TCR CDR3 relied on the HTBI primer set. MiXCR, applied by TCRdb to the multiplex PCR reads, yields one record per CDR3 protein. The sample carries roughly 660,000 distinct CDR3 sequences, around 16% recorded once. CDR1 is SGHRS and CDR2 is YFSETQ in the germline V gene. This CDR3 has 15 amino acids. Trimming left V 1 base short and J 0 bases short, with 8 bases between.

The V call is TRBV5-1, the J call TRBJ2-4; no clear D. The sequence derives from a man aged 50 to 60 with Graves' hyperthyroidism. Input material: blood. The CDR3, as DNA: TGCGCCAGCAGCTTGACGTCCATAGCCAAAAACATTCAGTACTTC. Translating gives CASSLTSIAKNIQYF.